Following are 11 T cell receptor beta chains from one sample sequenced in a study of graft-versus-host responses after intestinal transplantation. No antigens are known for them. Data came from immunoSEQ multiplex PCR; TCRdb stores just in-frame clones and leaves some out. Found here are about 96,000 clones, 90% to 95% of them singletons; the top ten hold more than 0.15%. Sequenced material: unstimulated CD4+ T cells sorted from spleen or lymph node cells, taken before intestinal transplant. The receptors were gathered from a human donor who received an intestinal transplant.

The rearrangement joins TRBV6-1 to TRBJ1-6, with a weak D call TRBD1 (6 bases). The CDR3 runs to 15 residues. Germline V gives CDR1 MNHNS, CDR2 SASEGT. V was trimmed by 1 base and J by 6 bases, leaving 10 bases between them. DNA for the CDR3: TGTGCCAGCAGTGAAGTAACAGGGTTTAATTCACCCCTCCACTTT. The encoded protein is CASSEVTGFNSPLHF.

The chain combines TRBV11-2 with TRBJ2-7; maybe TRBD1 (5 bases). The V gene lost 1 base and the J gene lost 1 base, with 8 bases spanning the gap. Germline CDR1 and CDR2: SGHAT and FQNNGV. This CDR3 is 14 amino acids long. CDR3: CASSLGGLSYEQYF. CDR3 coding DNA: TGTGCCAGCAGCTTAGGGGGCTTGTCCTACGAGCAGTACTTC.

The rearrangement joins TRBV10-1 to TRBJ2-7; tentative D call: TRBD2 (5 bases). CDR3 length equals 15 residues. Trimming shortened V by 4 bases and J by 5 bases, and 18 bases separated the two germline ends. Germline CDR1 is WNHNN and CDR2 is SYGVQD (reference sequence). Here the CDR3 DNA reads TGCGCCAGCAGTGCCCCGGCGAGGGATTGGGACGAGCAGTACTTC. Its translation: CASSAPARDWDEQYF.

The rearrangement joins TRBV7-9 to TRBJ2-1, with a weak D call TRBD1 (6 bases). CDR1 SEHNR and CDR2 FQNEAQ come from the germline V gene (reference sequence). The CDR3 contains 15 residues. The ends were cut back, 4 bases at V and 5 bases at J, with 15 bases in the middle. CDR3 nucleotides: TGTGCCAGCAGCTCCCAGACCAGGACAGACAATGAGCAGTTCTTC. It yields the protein CASSSQTRTDNEQFF.

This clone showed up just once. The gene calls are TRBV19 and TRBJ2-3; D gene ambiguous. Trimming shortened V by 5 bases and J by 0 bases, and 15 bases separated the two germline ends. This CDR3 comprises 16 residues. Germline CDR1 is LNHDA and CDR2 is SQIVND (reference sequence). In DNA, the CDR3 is TGTGCCAGTAGTCCCGGTTGGGCGCCCAGCACAGATACGCAGTATTTT. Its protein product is CASSPGWAPSTDTQYF.

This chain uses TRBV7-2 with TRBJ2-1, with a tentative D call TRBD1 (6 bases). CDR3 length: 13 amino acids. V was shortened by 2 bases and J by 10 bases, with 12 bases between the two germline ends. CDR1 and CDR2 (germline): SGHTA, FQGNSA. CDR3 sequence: CASSLQGMGEQFF. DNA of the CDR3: TGTGCCAGCAGCTTACAGGGGATGGGGGAGCAGTTCTTC.

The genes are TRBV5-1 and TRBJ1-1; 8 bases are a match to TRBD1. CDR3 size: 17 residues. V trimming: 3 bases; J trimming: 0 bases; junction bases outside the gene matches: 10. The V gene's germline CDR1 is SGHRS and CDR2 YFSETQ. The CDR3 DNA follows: TGCGCCAGCAGCTCACCCCCAGGGGGCGGCATGAACACTGAAGCTTTCTTT. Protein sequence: CASSSPPGGGMNTEAFF.

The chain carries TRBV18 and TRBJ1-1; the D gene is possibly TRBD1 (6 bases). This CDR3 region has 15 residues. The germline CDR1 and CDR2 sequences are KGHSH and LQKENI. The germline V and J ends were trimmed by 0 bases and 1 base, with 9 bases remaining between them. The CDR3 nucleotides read TGTGCCAGCTCACCACCCGGCAGGGGGAACACTGAAGCTTTCTTT. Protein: CASSPPGRGNTEAFF.

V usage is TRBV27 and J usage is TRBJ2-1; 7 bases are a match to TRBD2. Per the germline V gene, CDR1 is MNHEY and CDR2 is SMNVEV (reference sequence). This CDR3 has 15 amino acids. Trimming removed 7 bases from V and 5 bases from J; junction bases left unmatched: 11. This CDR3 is CASTPPGLADNEQFF. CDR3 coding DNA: TGTGCCAGCACCCCGCCTGGCCTAGCGGACAATGAGCAGTTCTTC.

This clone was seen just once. The CDR3 loop reads CASSIANDGGEQYF. As DNA, the CDR3 is TGTGCCAGTAGTATAGCGAATGACGGAGGCGAGCAGTACTTC. The chain uses TRBV19 and TRBJ2-7; maybe TRBD2 (5 bases). CDR3 length: 14 amino acids. V was shortened by 1 base and J by 6 bases, with 13 bases between the two germline ends. Per the germline V gene, CDR1 is LNHDA and CDR2 is SQIVND (reference sequence).

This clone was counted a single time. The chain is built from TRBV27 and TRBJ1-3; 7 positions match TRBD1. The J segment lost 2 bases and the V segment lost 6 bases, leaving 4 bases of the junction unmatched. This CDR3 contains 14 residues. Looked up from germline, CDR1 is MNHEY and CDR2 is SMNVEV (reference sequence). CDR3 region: CASRATGTGNTIYF. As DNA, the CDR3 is TGTGCCAGCAGGGCGACAGGGACTGGAAACACCATATATTTT.